The 23 T cell receptor beta chains below come from one sample, sequenced in a study of regulatory dendritic cells for organ transplantation. Sorted T cells were CFSE-labeled and cultured roughly five days with allogeneic regulatory or mature dendritic cells at 1:10. Antigens of these TCRs are unknown. Generated by immunoSEQ multiplex PCR, the TCRdb table keeps only in-frame clones and is missing some. The sample lists roughly 20,000 clones, over 75% occurring once. Sequenced material: naive CD4+ T cells from blood cultured with regulatory dendritic cells. Indicated subset: CD45RA+ naive T cells. The receptors were sampled from a human donor in good health.

The CDR3 region is CASSSGGLGGETQYF. The CDR3 nucleotides are TGTGCCAGCAGCTCAGGAGGCTTAGGAGGAGAGACCCAGTACTTC. The chain recombines TRBV9 with TRBJ2-5; possible D gene TRBD2, 5 bases. Germline loops: CDR1 SGDLS, CDR2 YYNGEE. V was trimmed by 4 bases and J by 4 bases, leaving 17 bases between them. The CDR3 has 15 residues.

This clone came up once. The genes are TRBV7-6 and TRBJ1-4, with 7 positions matching TRBD1. The CDR3 sequence is 15 residues long. V shed 3 bases, J shed 7 bases, and the junction held 8 bases outside the gene matches. Per the germline V gene, CDR1 is SGHVS and CDR2 is FNYEAQ. This CDR3 reads CASSLSTGSSEKLFF. Here the CDR3 DNA reads TGTGCCAGCAGCTTGTCGACAGGGTCTAGTGAAAAACTGTTTTTT. The full variable domain, rest sourced from reference TRBV7-6 and TRBJ1-4, is GAGVSQSPRYKVTKRGQDVALRCDPISGHVSLYWYRQALGQGPEFLTYFNYEAQQDKSGLPNDRFSAERPEGSISTLTIQRTEQRDSAMYRCASSLSTGSSEKLFFGSGTQLSVL.

This sequence joins TRBV5-4 and TRBJ2-2, with TRBD2 identical over 15 bases. The germline V gene has CDR1 SGHNT and CDR2 YYREEE (reference sequence). The CDR3 runs 19 residues. V shed 3 bases, J shed 3 bases, and the junction held 9 bases outside the gene matches. The CDR3 DNA follows: TGTGCCAGCAGCTATATTGGGACTAGCGGGAGGAAGGACACCGGGGAGCTGTTTTTT. Its protein product is CASSYIGTSGRKDTGELFF. Looking up the rest from reference TRBV5-4 and TRBJ2-2 gives the full variable domain: ETGVTQSPTHLIKTRGQQVTLRCSSQSGHNTVSWYQQALGQGPQFIFQYYREEENGRGNFPPRFSGLQFPNYSSELNVNALELDDSALYLCASSYIGTSGRKDTGELFFGEGSRLTVL.

V is TRBV11-2 and J is TRBJ1-4; TRBD1 might be the D (5 bases). Trimming stripped 7 bases from V and 0 bases from J, with 18 bases between. Germline CDR1 SGHAT, CDR2 FQNNGV. The CDR3 has 17 residues. CDR3 sequence reads: CASTPFGGGTTNEKLFF. The CDR3 DNA reads as TGTGCCAGCACCCCCTTTGGTGGGGGAACAACTAATGAAAAACTGTTTTTT. The full variable domain, in which reference TRBV11-2 and TRBJ1-4 provide the parts outside the CDR3, is EAGVAQSPRYKIIEKRQSVAFWCNPISGHATLYWYQQILGQGPKLLIQFQNNGVVDDSQLPKDRFSAERLKGVDSTLKIQPAKLEDSAVYLCASTPFGGGTTNEKLFFGSGTQLSVL.

This clone was picked up one time. This chain uses TRBV27 with TRBJ2-7; 10 nucleotides agree with TRBD2. Looked up from germline, CDR1 is MNHEY and CDR2 is SMNVEV (reference sequence). V lost 5 bases to trimming and J lost 2 bases; unmatched junction nucleotides: 9. The CDR3 has 16 amino acids. The CDR3 sequence: CASSLSPGTSAYEQYF. In DNA form, the CDR3 reads TGTGCCAGCAGTCTCAGTCCCGGGACTAGCGCCTACGAGCAGTACTTC.

The genes are TRBV11-3 and TRBJ2-3, with 9 bases lining up with TRBD1. CDR3 length: 16 amino acids. With 1 base clipped from V and 1 base from J, the junction kept 3 bases outside the gene matches. The germline gives CDR1 SGHNT, CDR2 YENEEA. The CDR3 DNA is TGTGCCAGCAGCTTAGGGGACAGGGCGGGCACAGATACGCAGTATTTT. As protein: CASSLGDRAGTDTQYF.

The chain combines TRBV7-9 with TRBJ2-7, with 9 bases aligning to TRBD1. Germline V gene lookup returns CDR1 SEHNR and CDR2 FQNEAQ (reference sequence). This CDR3 is 15 amino acids long. V was pared by 1 base and J by 5 bases, with 6 bases of the junction left unmatched. CDR3 sequence (DNA): TGTGCCAGCAGCTTAGGTGGGACAGGGTTAAACGAGCAGTACTTC. This gives the protein CASSLGGTGLNEQYF. The variable domain in full, with the rest retrieved from reference TRBV7-9 and TRBJ2-7, is DTGVSQNPRHKITKRGQNVTFRCDPISEHNRLYWYRQTLGQGPEFLTYFQNEAQLEKSRLLSDRFSAERPKGSFSTLEIQRTEQGDSAMYLCASSLGGTGLNEQYFGPGTRLTVT.

The chain uses TRBV7-9 and TRBJ2-2, with 7 positions matching TRBD1. V shed 4 bases, J shed 4 bases, and the junction held 6 bases outside the gene matches. Looked up from germline, CDR1 is SEHNR and CDR2 is FQNEAQ (reference sequence). The CDR3 length is 15 residues. CDR3 in amino acids: CASSSGQISTGELFF. Here the CDR3 DNA reads TGTGCCAGCAGCTCGGGACAGATATCCACCGGGGAGCTGTTTTTT. Drawing the rest from reference TRBV7-9 and TRBJ2-2, the complete variable domain is DTGVSQNPRHKITKRGQNVTFRCDPISEHNRLYWYRQTLGQGPEFLTYFQNEAQLEKSRLLSDRFSAERPKGSFSTLEIQRTEQGDSAMYLCASSSGQISTGELFFGEGSRLTVL.

The chain combines TRBV28 with TRBJ1-5; D is perhaps TRBD1 (5 bases). Germline V gene sequence: CDR1 MDHEN, CDR2 SYDVKM. This CDR3 comprises 14 residues. The germline V and J ends were trimmed by 3 bases and 11 bases, with 17 bases remaining between them. CDR3 bases: TGTGCCAGCAGTTTTGGGGGGTCGGTCTTAGCCCAGCATTTT. Amino acids: CASSFGGSVLAQHF.

The CDR3 protein is CASSLSGNEKLFF. The CDR3 DNA reads TGTGCCAGCAGTCTCAGTGGGAATGAAAAACTGTTTTTT. The chain couples TRBV6-5 to TRBJ1-4; unclear D gene. V lost 5 bases to trimming and J lost 5 bases, with 9 bases between them. The CDR3 runs to 13 residues. The V gene's germline CDR1 is MNHEY and CDR2 SVGAGI.

This chain uses TRBV2 with TRBJ2-5; 13 nucleotides match TRBD2. V lost 4 bases, J lost 5 bases, and 4 bases stayed unmatched. This CDR3 has 15 amino acids. CDR1 is SNHLY and CDR2 is FYNNEI in the germline V gene. CDR3 region: CASSGTSGSHETQYF. In DNA, the CDR3 is TGTGCCAGCAGTGGGACTAGCGGGAGCCATGAGACCCAGTACTTC.

The rearrangement uses TRBV18 and TRBJ2-2, with 10 bases matching TRBD1. The CDR3 totals 16 residues. Looked up from germline, CDR1 is KGHSH and CDR2 is LQKENI. J lost 2 bases, V lost 4 bases, and 4 bases had no gene match. CDR3 nucleotides: TGTGCCAGCTCACAAAGACAGGGGGCTAACACCGGGGAGCTGTTTTTT. Translated, it gives CASSQRQGANTGELFF.

V and J are TRBV7-8 and TRBJ1-1; 7 positions match TRBD1. Germline values: CDR1 SGHVS, CDR2 FQNEAQ. V lost 5 bases to trimming and J lost 10 bases; unmatched junction nucleotides: 13. The CDR3 length is 14 residues. The CDR3 loop is CASSPTFTGVGAFF. For the CDR3, the DNA is TGTGCCAGCAGCCCCACCTTTACAGGGGTTGGAGCTTTCTTT.

The gene calls are TRBV28 and TRBJ2-7; TRBD1 agrees at 7 bases. CDR1 is MDHEN and CDR2 is SYDVKM in the germline V gene. J gave up 6 bases and V 5 bases, and 7 bases lay outside the gene matches. The CDR3 extends over 13 amino acids. The CDR3 sequence: CASSQRQGTEQYF. The CDR3 DNA reads as TGTGCCAGCAGTCAAAGACAGGGCACCGAGCAGTACTTC.

The J gene is TRBJ1-5, the V gene TRBV30; D is unclear. The V gene lost 2 bases and the J gene lost 0 bases, with 11 bases spanning the gap. CDR1 is GTSNPN and CDR2 is SVGIG in the germline V gene (reference sequence). CDR3 size: 15 residues. CDR3 amino acids: CAWSPGLYSNQPQHF. CDR3 in DNA: TGTGCCTGGAGTCCGGGCCTATATAGCAATCAGCCCCAGCATTTT.

The chain combines TRBV5-1 with TRBJ2-7; 8 bases agree with TRBD2. Germline V gene lookup returns CDR1 SGHRS and CDR2 YFSETQ. The length of the CDR3 is 15 residues. V trimming: 0 bases; J trimming: 6 bases; junction bases outside the gene matches: 8. This CDR3 is CASSLVVAGPSEQYF. DNA for the CDR3: TGCGCCAGCAGCTTGGTGGTAGCGGGACCCTCCGAGCAGTACTTC.

The chain is built from TRBV6-5 and TRBJ2-7; 10 bases agree with TRBD2. CDR3 length equals 15 residues. V lost 6 bases and J lost 3; bases outside the gene matches: 8. In germline, CDR1 is MNHEY, CDR2 SVGAGI. CDR3 sequence reads: CASRYSGRPVYEQYF. DNA for the CDR3: TGTGCCAGCAGATATAGCGGGAGGCCCGTCTACGAGCAGTACTTC.

The rearrangement links TRBV4-3 to TRBJ1-6; no clear D. Germline-derived CDR1 and CDR2 are LGHNA and YSLEER. The CDR3 has 15 amino acids. V was cut by 2 bases and J by 10 bases, with 15 bases left in between. The CDR3 DNA reads TGCGCCAGCAGCCAATCGGGGTTCCTAAGATCACCCCTCCACTTT. Protein product: CASSQSGFLRSPLHF.

CDR3 in amino acids: CASASGQTYEQYF. CDR3 DNA: TGTGCCAGCGCCTCGGGACAGACTTACGAGCAGTACTTC. J is TRBJ2-7 and V is TRBV28, with 7 bases identical to TRBD1. The V gene's germline CDR1 is MDHEN and CDR2 SYDVKM. V was clipped by 8 bases and J by 4 bases; unmatched bases: 8. The CDR3 totals 13 residues.

This clone was detected once. The chain is built from TRBV19 and TRBJ2-1, with D tentatively TRBD1 or TRBD2 (6 bases each). The ends were cut back, 6 bases at V and 4 bases at J, with 13 bases in the middle. Germline assignment: CDR1 LNHDA and CDR2 SQIVND (reference sequence). The CDR3 is 14 amino acids. CDR3 coding DNA: TGTGCCAGTAGAGCAGGAGGGGGATACAATGAGCAGTTCTTC. Translation gives CASRAGGGYNEQFF. The variable domain in full, completed from reference TRBV19 and TRBJ2-1, reads DGGITQSPKYLFRKEGQNVTLSCEQNLNHDAMYWYRQDPGQGLRLIYYSQIVNDFQKGDIAEGYSVSREKKESFPLTVTSAQKNPTAFYLCASRAGGGYNEQFFGPGTRLTVL.

The CDR3 loop is CASSRRQGSYEQYF. For the CDR3, the DNA is TGCGCCAGCAGCCGCAGACAGGGGTCCTACGAGCAGTACTTC. The chain couples TRBV4-3 to TRBJ2-7; 8 positions agree with TRBD1. The ends lost 4 bases at V and 1 base at J; junction bases unmatched: 3. Looked up from germline, CDR1 is LGHNA and CDR2 is YSLEER. There are 14 residues in the CDR3.

The chain is built from TRBV7-2 and TRBJ1-2; D is perhaps TRBD1 (6 bases). Trimming removed 7 bases from V and 4 bases from J, with 10 bases in between. Germline V gene data show CDR1 as SGHTA and CDR2 as FQGNSA. The CDR3 has 12 amino acids. CDR3 protein: CASTGAGYGYTF. The CDR3 region has the DNA TGTGCCAGCACGGGGGCTGGCTATGGCTACACCTTC.

The rearrangement uses TRBV7-9 and TRBJ1-4; TRBD1 is a possible D gene (6 bases). Germline lookup yields CDR1 SEHNR and CDR2 FQNEAQ (reference sequence). The V and J ends lost 5 bases and 8 bases respectively, with 21 bases between them. The CDR3 spans 16 residues. The CDR3 loop reads CASSPFLGRGGEKLFF. CDR3 DNA: TGTGCCAGCAGCCCCTTTCTCGGAAGGGGGGGCGAAAAACTGTTTTTT.